The rows below give T cell receptor beta chains drawn from one sample of a study of response to subunit inactivated influenza vaccine. TCRdb fed the RT-PCR reads into MiXCR, producing one record per CDR3 protein. Of about 480,000 distinct CDR3 sequences in the sample, about 10% were seen once. The specimen was PBMCs from blood, collected 45 days after vaccination. These receptors came from a man aged 45-60 years who received an inactivated influenza vaccine. CDR3s include the opening cysteine and the closing phenylalanine or tryptophan. The D gene is left open where the match is weak. Expanded clones are given a class, and other clones once, few, many or no size at all.

. | TRBJ2-2 | TRBV5-4 | . | CASSFPTAHTGELFF | TGTGCCAGCAGCTTTCCGACAGCCCACACCGGGGAGCTGTTTTTT
. | TRBJ1-6 | TRBV20-1 | . | CSAPPGPGAPLHF | TGCAGTGCTCCCCCGGGCCCAGGGGCACCCCTCCACTTT
few | TRBJ2-3 | TRBV12-3/TRBV12-4 | TRBD2 | CASSWRASGGRDTQYF | TGTGCCAGCAGTTGGAGGGCTAGCGGGGGGCGAGATACGCAGTATTTT
few | TRBJ2-7 | TRBV7-9 | TRBD1 | CASRQGDYEQYF | TGTGCCAGCAGGCAGGGGGACTACGAGCAGTACTTC
many | TRBJ2-3 | TRBV27 | . | CASSLSVAGTDTQYF | TGTGCCAGCAGTTTATCTGTGGCGGGCACAGATACGCAGTATTTT
few | TRBJ2-4 | TRBV6-2/TRBV6-3 | TRBD1 | CASSYSTGGAKNIQYF | TGTGCCAGCAGTTACAGCACAGGGGGAGCCAAAAACATTCAGTACTTC
. | TRBJ2-1 | TRBV5-1 | . | CASSLMGFPNVYNEQFF | TGCGCCAGCAGCTTGATGGGGTTCCCCAACGTATACAATGAGCAGTTCTTC
few | TRBJ1-5 | TRBV30 | . | CAWNLQGNQPQHF | TGTGCCTGGAATTTGCAGGGTAATCAGCCCCAGCATTTT
few | TRBJ2-1 | TRBV9 | . | CASSVAAGSYNEQFF | TGTGCCAGCAGCGTAGCTGCGGGTTCCTACAATGAGCAGTTCTTC
. | TRBJ2-2 | TRBV7-9 | TRBD1 | CASSRDRVEAGELFF | TGTGCCAGCAGCCGAGACAGGGTGGAAGCCGGGGAGCTGTTTTTT
few | TRBJ2-2 | TRBV11-3 | TRBD2 | CASRAGLNTGELFF | TGTGCCAGCCGAGCGGGGCTAAACACCGGGGAGCTGTTTTTT
. | TRBJ2-7 | TRBV20-1 | TRBD2 | CSAREWTSGSYEQYF | TGCAGTGCTAGAGAATGGACTAGCGGGAGTTACGAGCAGTACTTC
few | TRBJ1-4 | TRBV7-9 | . | CASVGLNEKLFF | TGTGCCAGCGTCGGGCTGAATGAAAAACTGTTTTTT
few | TRBJ2-1 | TRBV7-8 | TRBD2 | CASSSSGTSYNEQFF | TGTGCCAGCAGCTCCAGCGGGACCTCCTACAATGAGCAGTTCTTC
. | TRBJ2-7 | TRBV7-2 | . | CASSLAGPLGEQYF | TGTGCCAGCAGCTTAGCTGGGCCCCTCGGGGAGCAGTACTTC
many | TRBJ1-6 | TRBV5-1 | . | CASSPLGESSYNSPLHF | TGCGCCAGCAGCCCCTTGGGGGAGAGCTCCTATAATTCACCCCTCCACTTT
few | TRBJ2-1 | TRBV15 | TRBD2 | CATSTGLAGGYNEQFF | TGTGCCACCAGCACCGGACTAGCGGGGGGCTACAATGAGCAGTTCTTC
few | TRBJ2-2 | TRBV5-1 | . | CASSQRPDTGELFF | TGCGCCAGCAGCCAACGACCAGACACCGGGGAGCTGTTTTTT
many | TRBJ2-3 | TRBV12-3/TRBV12-4 | . | CASSFTGLGTDTQYF | TGTGCCAGCAGTTTTACAGGGTTGGGCACAGATACGCAGTATTTT
. | TRBJ1-2 | TRBV7-2 | TRBD1 | CASSLGRAGGNYGYTF | TGTGCCAGCAGCTTAGGAAGGGCAGGGGGAAACTATGGCTACACCTTC
. | TRBJ1-5 | TRBV20-1 | . | CSARDRTLSNQPQHF | TGCAGTGCTAGAGACCGGACACTTAGCAATCAGCCCCAGCATTTT
few | TRBJ2-3 | TRBV12-3/TRBV12-4 | . | CASSTDREDPDTQYF | TGTGCCAGCAGCACCGACAGGGAGGATCCAGATACGCAGTATTTT
many | TRBJ1-6 | TRBV7-2 | . | CASSLAGLTLHF | TGTGCCAGCAGCTTAGCGGGGTTAACCCTCCACTTT
few | TRBJ1-3 | TRBV10-3 | . | CAISVTRDSSGNTIYF | TGTGCCATCAGTGTAACCCGAGACAGCTCTGGAAACACCATATATTTT
. | TRBJ2-7 | TRBV5-1 | . | CASSIPYEQYF | TGCGCCAGCAGCATCCCCTACGAGCAGTACTTC
many | TRBJ2-2 | TRBV12-3/TRBV12-4 | TRBD1 | CASRHRKRDRGTGELFF | TGTGCCAGCAGACACCGAAAAAGGGACAGGGGTACCGGGGAGCTGTTTTTT
few | TRBJ1-2 | TRBV20-1 | . | CSARVDRRDGYTF | TGCAGTGCTAGAGTAGACAGACGGGATGGCTACACCTTC
. | TRBJ2-1 | TRBV6-2/TRBV6-3 | TRBD2 | CASSYSSGGAKEQFF | TGTGCCAGCAGTTACTCTAGCGGGGGGGCCAAGGAGCAGTTCTTC
. | TRBJ2-3 | TRBV5-1 | TRBD2 | CASSLGGVGGTDTQYF | TGCGCCAGCAGCCTCGGGGGGGTTGGGGGCACAGATACGCAGTATTTT
. | TRBJ2-5 | TRBV4-3 | TRBD2 | CASSQDWVTSGKETQYF | TGCGCCAGCAGCCAAGACTGGGTTACTAGCGGGAAGGAGACCCAGTACTTC
few | TRBJ2-3 | TRBV14 | . | CASSQGLTLYTDTQYF | TGTGCCAGCAGCCAAGGATTGACCCTATACACAGATACGCAGTATTTT
few | TRBJ2-1 | TRBV27 | . | CASSLSGGWGGWGQFF | TGTGCCAGCAGTTTATCGGGAGGATGGGGGGGCTGGGGGCAGTTCTTC